The present T cell receptor (beta chain) was sequenced within a study of shared clonotypes between healthy human individuals. Study-level information: The study enrolled a couple of women and a few men aged 18 to 49. Every donor yielded three CD4 naive, three CD4 memory, two CD8 naive and one CD8 memory plate. General study points: Investigators collected only blood, and repertoires in tissues likely differ.

Original data processing: Sequence data from immunoSEQ were junction-only and lacked quality scores; consequently, filtering differed. TCRdb keeps only in-frame clones here, not all; method: immunoSEQ multiplex PCR. That table furnishes V, J and clone size, whereas the DNA furnished D and trimming. This table holds 2 million to 3 million clones, around 90% found once. The germline gives CDR1 SGHAT, CDR2 FQNNGV. The CDR3 is 11 amino acids. V was shortened by 5 bases and J by 9 bases, with 11 bases between the two germline ends. Points on this clone: The target antigen is unknown.

This sequence was found in a man between 18 and 35 years old in good health. Sequencing was performed on naive CD4+ T cells sorted from blood. Regarding subset: CD45RA+ positively selected. V gene TRBV11-2 combines with J gene TRBJ2-7; D unresolved. CDR3 sequence: CASSPGFGQYF. Written as DNA, the CDR3 is TGTGCCAGCAGCCCCGGTTTTGGGCAGTACTTC.